The 16 T cell receptor beta chains below come from one sample, sequenced in a study of blood T cell repertoires in COVID-19 (dated by TCRdb to the early 2020s). The library was made by the immunoSEQ multiplex PCR assay. This is the immuneACCESS table as TCRdb keeps it, with only in-frame sequences that have V and J called. A part of the clones is gone; compared with another copy, unresolved V genes explain less than half, and the rest is unexplained. Counted in this sample were approximately 210,000 clones; approximately 90% of them appeared once. Of the sample, 4% to 5.5% falls within the top ten clones. Specimen: peripheral blood. Every receptor here comes from a woman aged 40 to 50 with acute or convalescent COVID-19.

The chain has TRBV10-3 and TRBJ1-2; D unresolved. There are 14 residues in the CDR3. V was pared by 5 bases and J by 3 bases, with 13 bases between. Germline CDR1 is ENHRY and CDR2 is SYGVKD. CDR3: CAISRTGTDYGYTF. Here the CDR3 DNA reads TGTGCCATCAGTCGTACGGGAACCGACTATGGCTACACCTTC.

This chain uses TRBV3-1 (or the pseudogene TRBV3-2) with TRBJ1-5; weak D call: TRBD1 (6 bases). The CDR3 is 13 residues long. With 0 bases removed from V and 12 bases from J, the gap between germline ends came to 12 bases. CDR1 is LGHDT and CDR2 is YNNKEL in the germline V gene (reference sequence). In nucleotides, the CDR3 is TGTGCCAGCAGCCAAGAGTTGGGCAGGGGCCAGCATTTT. Encoded protein: CASSQELGRGQHF.

This clone was seen only once. Other DNA sequences from this sample encode an identical CDR3 as well. The chain has TRBV6-5 and TRBJ1-2; 7 positions agree with TRBD1. Germline V CDR1 and CDR2: MNHEY, SVGAGI. V was pared by 6 bases and J by 0 bases, with 4 bases of the junction left unmatched. The CDR3 covers 14 residues. The CDR3 spells CASSRTGTNYGYTF. In nucleotides, the CDR3 is TGTGCCAGCAGCCGGACAGGAACTAACTATGGCTACACCTTC.

The chain couples TRBV6-1 to TRBJ1-1; TRBD1 might be the D (5 bases). The CDR3 length is 16 residues. V dropped 3 bases and J dropped 0 bases, with 14 bases sitting between them. The germline V gene encodes CDR1 MNHNS and CDR2 SASEGT. CDR3 loop: CASSDPWGGMNTEAFF. The CDR3 DNA reads TGTGCCAGCAGTGACCCTTGGGGCGGTATGAACACTGAAGCTTTCTTT.

For the CDR3, the DNA is TGTGCCAGCAGTTACCGGGGGACAGTCACTGAAGCTTTCTTT. It specifies CASSYRGTVTEAFF. The chain uses TRBV6-5 and TRBJ1-1; 7 nucleotides match TRBD1. Trimming at V came to 2 bases and at J to 4 bases, leaving 4 bases not matched to a gene. In germline, CDR1 is MNHEY, CDR2 SVGAGI. The CDR3 spans 14 residues.

The chain has TRBV29-1 and TRBJ1-1, with D possibly being TRBD1 (6 bases). This CDR3 has 18 amino acids. Trimming took off 6 bases at V and 0 bases at J, with 26 bases between the two ends. The germline CDR1 and CDR2 sequences are SQVTM and ANQGSEA. The CDR3 sequence: CSVADSQGQAIMNTEAFF. The CDR3 DNA is TGCAGCGTGGCAGATTCCCAGGGGCAAGCTATCATGAACACTGAAGCTTTCTTT.

V gene TRBV24-1 combines with J gene TRBJ1-2, with 8 bases that match TRBD1. CDR1 is KGHDR, CDR2 SFDVKD, per germline. V lost 2 bases to trimming and J lost 7 bases; unmatched junction nucleotides: 5. The CDR3 consists of 14 residues. The CDR3 region is CATSDWSGTGGYTF. The CDR3 nucleotides are TGTGCCACCAGTGATTGGTCCGGGACAGGTGGCTACACCTTC.

The chain carries TRBV7-9 and TRBJ2-5, with 7 bases matching TRBD1. Germline CDR1 and CDR2: SEHNR and FQNEAQ (reference sequence). The V and J ends lost 5 bases and 5 bases, in that order; junction bases with no gene match: 8. The length of the CDR3 is 14 residues. The CDR3 DNA reads TGTGCCAGCAGCACCCGACAGGGAAGGGAGACCCAGTACTTC. Translated, it gives CASSTRQGRETQYF.

This clone was recorded once. The chain is built from TRBV29-1 and TRBJ2-3; 8 positions match TRBD2. Trimming at V came to 7 bases and at J to 7 bases, leaving 7 bases not matched to a gene. Germline CDR1 reads SQVTM; CDR2 reads ANQGSEA. The CDR3 extends over 12 amino acids. The CDR3 DNA follows: TGCAGCGCCCAGCGGGAGACATATACGCAGTATTTT. This gives the protein CSAQRETYTQYF.

The rearrangement joins TRBV27 to TRBJ2-7; D perhaps matches TRBD1 (6 bases). V shed 6 bases and J shed 7 bases, with 25 bases lying between them. The germline CDR1 and CDR2 sequences are MNHEY and SMNVEV (reference sequence). There are 16 residues in the CDR3. CDR3 DNA sequence: TGTGCCAGCAGACCTATCTGGACAGCCTCTCGTTCGGAGCAGTACGTC. As protein: CASRPIWTASRSEQYV.

This clone was counted between two and nine times. The gene calls are TRBV19 and TRBJ1-1; 9 bases are shared with TRBD1. Germline values: CDR1 LNHDA, CDR2 SQIVND (reference sequence). The CDR3 is 16 residues long. J was trimmed by 0 bases and V by 4 bases; bases with no gene match: 6. CDR3 nucleotides: TGTGCCAGTAGTAGGGGACAGGGCATTCTGAACACTGAAGCTTTCTTT. Encoded protein: CASSRGQGILNTEAFF.

The chain recombines TRBV30 with TRBJ2-3, with TRBD1 as a possible D gene (6 bases). The V gene lost 0 bases and the J gene lost 3 bases, with 10 bases spanning the gap. CDR1 is GTSNPN, CDR2 SVGIG, per germline (reference sequence). The CDR3 runs to 14 residues. Here the CDR3 reads CAWSVGQGTDTQYF. The CDR3 nucleotides are TGTGCCTGGAGTGTAGGGCAGGGGACAGATACGCAGTATTTT.

V is TRBV7-8 and J is TRBJ2-7; D could derive from TRBD1 or TRBD2 (5 bases each). Trimming shortened V by 6 bases and J by 6 bases, and 15 bases separated the two germline ends. The CDR3 sequence is 13 residues long. Per the germline V gene, CDR1 is SGHVS and CDR2 is FQNEAQ. CDR3 sequence (DNA): TGTGCCAGCAGGCGACAGACTATCACCGAGCAGTACGTC. Translation: CASRRQTITEQYV.

The rearrangement joins TRBV6-6 to TRBJ1-5; weak D call: TRBD1 (6 bases). Germline loops: CDR1 MNHNY, CDR2 SVGAGI (reference sequence). Trimming removed 8 bases from V and 5 bases from J, with 10 bases in between. The CDR3 contains 12 residues. The CDR3: CASGRGDQPQHF. The CDR3 region has the DNA TGTGCCAGCGGCAGGGGTGATCAGCCCCAGCATTTT.

The chain combines TRBV10-3 with TRBJ2-3, with no clear D. V shed 2 bases and J shed 4 bases, with 7 bases lying between them. CDR3 length equals 13 residues. CDR1 ENHRY and CDR2 SYGVKD come from the germline V gene. CDR3 sequence: CAISEAVADTQYF. The CDR3 DNA sequence: TGTGCCATCAGTGAGGCGGTCGCAGATACGCAGTATTTT.

V and J are TRBV6-5 and TRBJ1-5; 8 positions agree with TRBD1. Losses at the gene ends were 7 bases for V and 6 bases for J; bases not matched to a gene: 8. CDR1 and CDR2 from the germline V gene are MNHEY and SVGAGI. The CDR3 extends over 14 amino acids. The CDR3 here is CASNSGGAGQPQHF. CDR3 coding DNA: TGTGCCAGCAACTCAGGGGGCGCGGGTCAGCCCCAGCATTTT.